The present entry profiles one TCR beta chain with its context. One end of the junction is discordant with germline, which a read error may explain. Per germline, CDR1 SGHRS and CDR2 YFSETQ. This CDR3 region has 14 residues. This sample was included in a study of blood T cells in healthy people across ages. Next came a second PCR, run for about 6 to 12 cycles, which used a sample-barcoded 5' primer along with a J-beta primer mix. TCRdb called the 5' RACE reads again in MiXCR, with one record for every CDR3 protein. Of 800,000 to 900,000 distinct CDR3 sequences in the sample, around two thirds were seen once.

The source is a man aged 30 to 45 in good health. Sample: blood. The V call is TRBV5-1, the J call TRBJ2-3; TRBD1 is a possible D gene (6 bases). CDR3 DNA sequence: TGCGCCAGCAGCTGGACAGATAGCACAGCTACGCAGTATTTT. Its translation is CASSWTDSTATQYF.